This entry describes one TCR beta chain. There are many counts of this clonotype. Its antigen is still unknown. Base qualities are not provided; no much larger clone lies one nucleotide away. The record originates from a study of T cells in Graves' hyperthyroidism and ophthalmopathy (dated by TCRdb to about 2019). Describing the broader study: Peripheral blood was sampled at the time of initial diagnosis, prior to any treatment. TCR Vbeta CDR3 sequencing of approximately 140 peripheral blood samples (roughly 41 ophthalmopathy, 75 or so hyperthyroidism and 17 progressor patients) is reported in the paper. Thyroid tissue and blood T-cell repertoires from six Graves' hyperthyroidism patients were also compared in the study. After sampling, hyperthyroidism patients received methimazole starting at 30 mg daily, and ophthalmopathy patients received high-dose intravenous methylprednisolone. Whether ophthalmopathy could be predicted prospectively was tested in an independent validation cohort made up of approximately 19 hyperthyroidism patients plus 17 patients who later progressed to ophthalmopathy. A discovery cohort of 95 to 100 patients, approximately 45 with Graves' ophthalmopathy and over 55 with stable Graves' hyperthyroidism, was used to find distinguishing TCR V-J signatures. The 75 to 100 discovery patients were randomly split 7:3 into training and test sets. Paper-wide results and their limitations: During validation, the model predicted progression to ophthalmopathy a median of around six months ahead of onset, with more than 60% sensitivity and 72.22% specificity. A model built on a 13 V-J signature distinguished ophthalmopathy from stable hyperthyroidism, reaching 85% to 90% sensitivity and about 81% specificity in cross-validation and 80%/75% in testing. No statistical method was used to set the sample size in advance, and investigators knew the group allocation. Blood samples also contained most of the expanded thyroid clonotypes (frequency above 0.001), which suggests that blood repertoires may reflect thyroid immune responses.

The TCR beta CDR3 regions were amplified from RNA transcripts. A first-round RT-PCR of the TCR CDR3 used the HTBI primer set with the Qiagen OneStep RT-PCR kit. A second multiplex PCR round built the libraries, followed by size selection and purification. Paired-end sequencing of the libraries was performed with 100 bp reads on an Illumina HiSeq2000. In the paper's pipeline: SOAPnuke was used to process the raw data, removing reads that contained adapters or uncalled bases, had a mean Phred below 15, or lacked an exact match to the constant primer or identifier. High-quality paired reads were merged using COPE v1.2.5, and each unique nucleotide sequence was defined as a clonotype. MiTCR v1.1 was used to align the clonotypes against IMGT TRBV, TRBD and TRBJ reference segments. The analysis included only V-J combinations with a frequency above 0.0001, which together covered about 99% of the repertoires. The TCS score was defined as the ratio of F50 (clonal expansion) to E x V (chaos), calculated using BLOSUM62-based TCRdist between CDR3 peptides within each V-J. Welch's t-statistics and random forest reduced just over 500 V-J features to 10 to 15, which were used in a naive Bayes classifier (R e1071). Through fastp at Q25 and MiXCR, TCRdb rebuilt clones from the public reads, retaining in-frame beta chains. Rows merge per CDR3 protein into single entries with the most common DNA and genes. The V and J calls were determined by TCRdb, not by the authors. The sample has over 400,000 distinct CDR3 sequences on record, approximately 23% of them singletons. Approximately 49% of the sample belongs to the ten largest clones.

The germline V gene encodes CDR1 MDHEN and CDR2 SYDVKM. V is cut back by 4 bases and J by 4 bases, with 13 bases in the junction unmatched. Taken from cysteine to phenylalanine, the CDR3 has 16 residues. Solely the CDR3 DNA is kept, with 48 bases framed from the first base. Ophthalmopathy patients had moderately to severely active disease, Clinical Activity Score of at least 3, NOSPECS grade of at least 4, and duration under 3 months. Any patient with an uncontrolled infection, another autoimmune disease, pregnancy or lactation was excluded. Diagnoses were established on the basis of clinical symptoms, serum thyroxine and TRAb, thyroid ultrasound, and orbital computed tomography. Ficoll-Paque density gradient centrifugation was used to isolate PBMCs from 8.5 to 10 ml of fresh peripheral blood. Trizol reagent was used to extract total RNA, and RNA quality was then checked on an Agilent 2100 Bioanalyzer.

The clonotype originates from a woman in her seventies with Graves' ophthalmopathy. The chain is made from TRBV28 and TRBJ2-7; a stretch of 7 junction bases matches TRBD1. The specimen was blood. The CDR3 corresponds to CASSSGQLLRAYEQYF. The nucleotides read TGTGCCAGCAGTTCGGGACAGCTATTGAGAGCTTACGAGCAGTACTTC.